The rows below give T cell receptor beta chains drawn from one sample of a study of shared clonotypes between healthy human individuals. This table comes from immunoSEQ multiplex PCR, and its TCRdb copy is limited to in-frame clones, with some not included. The sample lists millions of clones, approximately 93% occurring once. Sequencing was carried out using naive CD4+ T cells from PBMCs. The receptor set was obtained from a man younger than 35 in good health. Some clones in this sample may be carry-over from other donors' samples. The CDR3 runs from the conserved cysteine through the conserved F or W. A D gene is named only where the DNA matches it firmly.

j_gene	v_gene	d_gene	CDR3aa
TRBJ2-3	TRBV5-1	TRBD2	CASSLGGRDTDTQYF
TRBJ1-2	TRBV20-1	-	CSAGHGYTF
TRBJ1-1	TRBV6-5	-	CASSYRPVSLNTEAFF
TRBJ2-1	TRBV6-4	-	CASRKDSYNEQFF
TRBJ2-3	TRBV4-3	-	CASSQDQAVTSTDTQYF
TRBJ2-1	TRBV30	-	CAWSRPGLWFF
TRBJ2-1	TRBV5-1	TRBD2	CASSLEASGSFYNEQFF
TRBJ1-2	TRBV19	-	CASSMGRGDYGYTF
TRBJ1-4	TRBV6-1	-	CASSVSSTNEKLFF
TRBJ1-1	TRBV4-2	-	CASSQRVRNTEAFF
TRBJ2-1	TRBV2	-	CASNPRRSSYNEQFF
TRBJ2-2	TRBV21-1	-	CASSKGHPNTGELFF
TRBJ1-2	TRBV6-5	-	CASSAGQYGYTF
TRBJ1-6	TRBV2	-	CASKVDSPLHF
TRBJ1-2	TRBV5-1	-	CASSLASREGGYGYTF
TRBJ2-1	TRBV5-1	-	CASSLNSGGLSNEQFF
TRBJ1-4	TRBV6-1	-	CASSAPAVALFF
TRBJ2-1	TRBV28	-	CASLPPGMIHNEQFF
TRBJ1-1	TRBV27	TRBD1	CASSFAGGHTEAFF
TRBJ2-7	TRBV5-6	TRBD2	CASSPLAGVTGSEQYF
TRBJ2-7	TRBV5-4	TRBD2	CASSRDPAGAYEQYF
TRBJ1-1	TRBV11-1	-	CASSLAGPALSEAFF
TRBJ2-1	TRBV11-2	-	CASSSYSRGPNSYNEQFF
TRBJ2-2	TRBV29-1	TRBD1	CSAQGAGNRDQNTGELFF
TRBJ2-7	TRBV6-5	TRBD2	CASSYSSTSGSYEQYF
TRBJ1-2	TRBV19	TRBD1	CASSYQQGVYGYTF
TRBJ2-7	TRBV7-2	-	CASSKARESYEQYF
TRBJ1-1	TRBV5-1	-	CASSLEAHTGAEAFF
TRBJ2-7	TRBV30	-	CAWSRPGGAYEQYF
TRBJ1-2	TRBV28	-	CASSLAPLNYGYTF
TRBJ2-5	TRBV7-2	-	CASSRAGLETQYF
TRBJ2-5	TRBV7-8	-	CASSLARTGYQETQYF
TRBJ2-7	TRBV11-2	TRBD2	CASRSSFAGGREQYF
TRBJ2-5	TRBV7-2	TRBD2	CASSLTTSGNRETQYF
TRBJ2-1	TRBV19	-	CASSEIGDGYNEQFF
TRBJ1-5	TRBV14	-	CASSLQENQPQHF
TRBJ2-3	TRBV19	-	CASSLAPAGTDTQYF
TRBJ2-3	TRBV5-1	TRBD2	CASSPGGPGTSGRGTQYF
TRBJ1-2	TRBV19	-	CASSIDSFIGGYTF
TRBJ2-1	TRBV7-2	TRBD2	CASVGNSGSVEQFF
TRBJ2-5	TRBV11-2	-	CASSLDVTGLGQTQYF
TRBJ2-7	TRBV28	-	CASRTQGLSGYEQYF
TRBJ1-1	TRBV6-6	-	CASSITRGTTEAFF
TRBJ2-7	TRBV7-9	-	CASRPEWGGEQYF
TRBJ2-7	TRBV7-9	-	CASSPLFVSYEQYF
TRBJ2-5	TRBV2	-	CASFRLLVQETQYF
TRBJ2-1	TRBV7-9	TRBD2	CASSRVDGRASYNEQFF
TRBJ2-7	TRBV7-3	-	CASSLPTTEQYF
TRBJ1-3	TRBV10-1	-	CASSESKFFGNTIYF
TRBJ2-5	TRBV10-3	-	CAISESGLLPQYF
TRBJ1-4	TRBV27	TRBD1	CASSLSTGANEKLFF
TRBJ2-7	TRBV5-1	TRBD1	CASSPGTASSYEQYF